This paragraph reports one T cell receptor (beta chain). As yet, its antigen is unknown. Time point in this sample: pretreatment peripheral blood. These data belong to a study of PD-L1 blockade in urothelial cancer. Study in general: Between 0 and 3 prior chemotherapy regimens had been given to patients.

From germline, CDR1 is SGHDN and CDR2 FVKESK. CDR3 length: 14 residues. V was clipped by 5 bases and J by 0 bases, with 10 bases between them. Produced via immunoSEQ multiplex PCR; TCRdb's table is partial and in-frame only. The sample has 56,000 or so clones; about 85% are singletons. Study outcomes and limitations: Larger 3-week expansion of tumor-associated blood clones was seen in durable-benefit patients.

The V gene is TRBV14, the J gene TRBJ1-1; D is unresolved. The receptor comes from a man in his 70s with urothelial cancer. This sample comprised PBMCs, obtained around atezolizumab (anti-PD-L1) treatment. In nucleotides, the CDR3 is TGTGCCAGCAGCAGGAGCTGGATGAACACTGAAGCTTTCTTT. Protein product: CASSRSWMNTEAFF. The entire variable domain, with the rest obtained from reference TRBV14 and TRBJ1-1, is as follows: EAGVTQFPSHSVIEKGQTVTLRCDPISGHDNLYWYRRVMGKEIKFLLHFVKESKQDESGMPNNRFLAERTGGTYSTLKVQPAELEDSGVYFCASSRSWMNTEAFFGQGTRLTVV.